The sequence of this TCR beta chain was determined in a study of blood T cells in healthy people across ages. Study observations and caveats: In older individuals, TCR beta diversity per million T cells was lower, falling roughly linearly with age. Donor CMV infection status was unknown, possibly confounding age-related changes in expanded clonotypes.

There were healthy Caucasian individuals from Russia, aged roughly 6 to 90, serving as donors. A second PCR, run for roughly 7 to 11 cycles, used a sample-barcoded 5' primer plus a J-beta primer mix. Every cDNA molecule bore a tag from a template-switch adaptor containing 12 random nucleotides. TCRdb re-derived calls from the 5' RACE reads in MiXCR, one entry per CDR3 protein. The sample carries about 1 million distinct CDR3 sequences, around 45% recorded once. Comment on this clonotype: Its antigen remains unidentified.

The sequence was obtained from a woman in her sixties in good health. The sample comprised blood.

CDR3 amino acids: CASSAFQPAGGTDTQYF. For the CDR3, the DNA is TGTGCCAGCTCAGCTTTCCAGCCCGCGGGGGGCACAGATACGCAGTATTTT. V gene TRBV18 combines with J gene TRBJ2-3; 7 nucleotides agree with TRBD2. The CDR3 is 17 amino acids. With 5 bases clipped from V and 1 base from J, the junction kept 12 bases outside the gene matches. Per the germline V gene, CDR1 is KGHSH and CDR2 is LQKENI.